This T cell receptor beta chain was retrieved from a study of molecular identifiers for immune sequencing clone quantification. General study results and limits: Clonotypes surpassing 20 RNA copies contained over 98% of effector molecules, versus under 1% in naive cells.

TCRdb reanalysed the PCR reads using MiXCR and keeps one entry per CDR3 protein. The sample includes 85,000 to 100,000 distinct CDR3 sequences, 20% to 25% of them seen just once. Investigators produced naive CD8 libraries from around 20,000 to 1,000,000 sorted cells, drawing on 10%, 30% or 50% RNA. A CD8+CD4-CCR7+CD45RA+ gate was used to sort naive CD8 T cells. There are 15 residues in the CDR3. Germline V gene data show CDR1 as SGDLS and CDR2 as YYNGEE. With V trimmed by 3 bases and J by 0 bases, 5 bases remained unmatched. This clonotype has more than one count but fewer than ten. What it binds is unknown.

The material sequenced was naive CD8+ T cells from blood, with Jurkat cell RNA spiked in. This sample's subset: FACS-sorted CD8+CD4-CCR7+CD45RA+ naive T cells. The origin of this receptor is a human donor in good health. Some libraries in this study had Jurkat cell RNA spiked in. This chain joins TRBV9 and TRBJ1-1, with 7 positions matching TRBD1. The CDR3 sequence: CASSEGQNMNTEAFF. As DNA, the CDR3 is TGTGCCAGCAGCGAGGGACAGAACATGAACACTGAAGCTTTCTTT.